This TCR beta chain was captured in a study of T cell responses to AZD1222 COVID-19 vaccine. Study details: Both about-4-week and about-12-week second-dose recipients were combined.

Sequencing used immunoSEQ multiplex PCR; TCRdb keeps in-frame clones, though not all of them. The sample contains 100,000 to 150,000 clones, 92% of which appear only once. As regards this clone: What it binds is not known.

The study's findings and limits: Variant regions that are unmutated are reportedly the target of nearly half of spike-specific TCRs. Across spike, vaccine-associated CD4 TCRs were found, dominant at 160-218 and 743-854. Just 5 to 7 AZD1222 recipients tested seropositive at baseline.

Germline-derived CDR1 and CDR2 are MDHEN and SYDVKM. The length of the CDR3 is 11 residues. Trimming removed 6 bases at V and 5 bases at J, with 7 bases between. This chain links TRBV28 with TRBJ1-2; no reliable D call. The sample was peripheral blood, taken on day 0 of AZD1222 vaccination. The TCR was taken from an adult in good health. CDR3: CASSPDYGYTF. The CDR3 region has the DNA TGTGCCAGCAGCCCAGATTATGGCTACACCTTC.